These 13 T cell receptor beta chains came from one sample sequenced in a study of cytomegalovirus exposure and HLA in healthy donors. A multiplex PCR was run with 60 Vbeta primers and 13 Jbeta primers. The data were produced by immunoSEQ multiplex PCR, yet TCRdb's version contains in-frame clones alone and is incomplete. The data hold under 200,000 clones, with 84% observed a single time. The sequencing input was PBMCs. The receptors derive from a man aged 45-65 years in good health and CMV-seropositive.

This rearrangement joins TRBV7-9 to TRBJ2-7; D uncertain. Germline V gives CDR1 SEHNR, CDR2 FQNEAQ (reference sequence). V lost 5 bases and J lost 2, with 16 bases in between. The CDR3 spans 15 residues. Here the CDR3 DNA reads TGTGCCAGCAGCCGCGGCCATCTAGAAGCCTACGAGCAGTACTTC. It translates to CASSRGHLEAYEQYF.

This clone was picked up one time. The chain has TRBV5-6 and TRBJ2-7, with 8 bases matching TRBD2. CDR3 length: 14 residues. The V and J ends lost 4 bases and 3 bases, in that order; junction bases with no gene match: 6. CDR1 and CDR2 (germline): SGHDT, YYEEEE. CDR3 protein: CASSPIAGSYEQYV. The CDR3 region has the DNA TGTGCCAGCAGCCCCATAGCGGGAAGCTACGAGCAGTACGTC.

The chain recombines TRBV7-9 with TRBJ2-1, with D unresolved. The CDR3 consists of 13 residues. V gave up 3 bases and J gave up 9 bases, with 12 bases separating them. Germline V gives CDR1 SEHNR, CDR2 FQNEAQ (reference sequence). This CDR3 is CASSFSEFGEQFF. The CDR3 DNA reads as TGTGCCAGCAGCTTCTCCGAGTTCGGTGAGCAGTTCTTC.

The chain links TRBV6-5 to TRBJ2-7; D might be TRBD2 (5 bases). Germline values: CDR1 MNHEY, CDR2 SVGAGI. This CDR3 comprises 14 residues. Deletions cut 5 bases from V and 3 bases from J, with 14 bases between. Here the CDR3 reads CASSLDGVHYEQYF. The CDR3 DNA reads TGTGCCAGCAGTCTAGACGGGGTTCACTACGAGCAGTACTTC.

This clone was counted between two and nine times. This sequence joins TRBV14 and TRBJ1-3; D remains ambiguous. The V gene lost 0 bases and the J gene lost 1 base, with 10 bases spanning the gap. CDR3 size: 16 residues. Germline CDR1 SGHDN, CDR2 FVKESK. CDR3 bases: TGTGCCAGCAGCCAAGACCTAGGCTATTCTGGAAACACCATATATTTT. Translating it yields CASSQDLGYSGNTIYF.

Comment on this clone: This sample includes further DNA sequences coding for the same CDR3. The V gene is TRBV9, the J gene TRBJ2-1; D may be TRBD2 (6 bases). This CDR3 has 15 amino acids. V dropped 1 base and J dropped 0 bases, with 8 bases sitting between them. Germline loops: CDR1 SGDLS, CDR2 YYNGEE. CDR3 DNA sequence: TGTGCCAGCAGCGTATCCGGGAGCTCCTACAATGAGCAGTTCTTC. This gives the protein CASSVSGSSYNEQFF.

The chain joins TRBV18 to TRBJ2-1; TRBD2 agrees at 7 bases. CDR1 is KGHSH, CDR2 LQKENI, per germline. V was pared by 3 bases and J by 4 bases, with 3 bases of the junction left unmatched. This CDR3 is built from 14 residues. The CDR3 DNA reads as TGTGCCAGCTCACCTCGGGAGGCTTACAATGAGCAGTTCTTC. Amino acids: CASSPREAYNEQFF.

This chain connects TRBV7-6 to TRBJ2-5; D might be TRBD1 (5 bases). CDR1 is SGHVS and CDR2 is FNYEAQ in the germline V gene. CDR3 length: 15 amino acids. With 1 base removed from V and 5 bases from J, the gap between germline ends came to 14 bases. The CDR3 bases are TGTGCCAGCAGCTTAGATCCAGGGTCCCGGGAGACCCAGTACTTC. Protein: CASSLDPGSRETQYF. The whole variable domain, remainder taken from reference TRBV7-6 and TRBJ2-5, is GAGVSQSPRYKVTKRGQDVALRCDPISGHVSLYWYRQALGQGPEFLTYFNYEAQQDKSGLPNDRFSAERPEGSISTLTIQRTEQRDSAMYRCASSLDPGSRETQYFGPGTRLLVL.

The genes are TRBV11-2 and TRBJ1-2; 7 bases agree with TRBD1. Trimming took 1 base from V and 4 from J; bases not matched to a gene: 6. The CDR3 runs 15 residues. CDR1 is SGHAT and CDR2 is FQNNGV in the germline V gene. CDR3 sequence: CASSLGYRDSYGYTF. The CDR3 DNA sequence: TGTGCCAGCAGCTTAGGTTACCGGGACAGCTATGGCTACACCTTC.

The gene calls are TRBV10-2 and TRBJ1-2; a possible D gene is TRBD1 (5 bases). This CDR3 spans 16 amino acids. In germline, CDR1 is WSHSY, CDR2 SAAADI. V shed 6 bases and J shed 8 bases, with 25 bases lying between them. The CDR3 bases are TGCGCCAGCAGCCCCTCCGGAGCAGGGTCCCAACGGGGCTACACCTTC. Its translation is CASSPSGAGSQRGYTF.

The chain uses TRBV7-9 and TRBJ1-1; D possibly corresponds to TRBD1 (6 bases). There are 16 residues in the CDR3. V lost 5 bases, J lost 2 bases, and 18 bases lay in between. CDR1 and CDR2 (germline): SEHNR, FQNEAQ (reference sequence). DNA of the CDR3: TGTGCCAGCAGCCGTAACAGGGCGAATATTAACACTGAAGCTTTCTTT. Protein sequence: CASSRNRANINTEAFF.

The rearrangement links TRBV2 to TRBJ2-7; TRBD2 aligns across 14 bases. Germline V gene sequence: CDR1 SNHLY, CDR2 FYNNEI. With V trimmed by 1 base and J by 4 bases, 3 bases remained unmatched. The CDR3 covers 16 residues. CDR3 sequence (DNA): TGTGCCAGCAGTGAAGATGGACTAGCGGGAGGTTACGAGCAGTACGTC. It yields the protein CASSEDGLAGGYEQYV.

The chain links TRBV7-9 to TRBJ1-3; unclear D gene. CDR3 length: 16 amino acids. Germline V lookup: CDR1 SEHNR, CDR2 FQNEAQ (reference sequence). Trimming cost V 0 bases and J 0 bases, with 9 bases left between them. The CDR3 here is CASSLALGGSGNTIYF. The DNA for the CDR3 is TGTGCCAGCAGCTTAGCGCTGGGAGGCTCTGGAAACACCATATATTTT.